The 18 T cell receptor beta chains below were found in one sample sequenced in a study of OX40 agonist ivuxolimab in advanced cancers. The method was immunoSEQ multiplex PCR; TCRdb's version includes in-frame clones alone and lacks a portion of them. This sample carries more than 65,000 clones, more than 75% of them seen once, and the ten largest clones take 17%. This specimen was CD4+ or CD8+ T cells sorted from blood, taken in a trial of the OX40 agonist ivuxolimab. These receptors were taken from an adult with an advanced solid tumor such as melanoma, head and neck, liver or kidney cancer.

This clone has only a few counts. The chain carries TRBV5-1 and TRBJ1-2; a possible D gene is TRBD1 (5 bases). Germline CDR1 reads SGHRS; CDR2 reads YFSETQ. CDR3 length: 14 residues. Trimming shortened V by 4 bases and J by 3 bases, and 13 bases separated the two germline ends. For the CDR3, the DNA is TGCGCCAGCAGCGAGGGACTTCGGGACTATGGCTACACCTTC. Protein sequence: CASSEGLRDYGYTF.

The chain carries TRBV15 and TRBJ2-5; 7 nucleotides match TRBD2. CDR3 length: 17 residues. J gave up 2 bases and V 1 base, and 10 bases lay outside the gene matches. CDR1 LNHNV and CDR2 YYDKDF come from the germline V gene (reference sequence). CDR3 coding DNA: TGTGCCACCAGCAGAGGTGAAGTGGGACTACTACAAGAGACCCAGTACTTC. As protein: CATSRGEVGLLQETQYF.

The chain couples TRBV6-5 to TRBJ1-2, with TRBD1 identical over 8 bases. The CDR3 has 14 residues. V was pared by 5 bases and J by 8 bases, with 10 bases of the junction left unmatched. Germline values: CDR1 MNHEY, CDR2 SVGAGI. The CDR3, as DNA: TGTGCCAGCAGTAAAGGACAGGGAACCTCCGGCTACACCTTC. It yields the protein CASSKGQGTSGYTF.

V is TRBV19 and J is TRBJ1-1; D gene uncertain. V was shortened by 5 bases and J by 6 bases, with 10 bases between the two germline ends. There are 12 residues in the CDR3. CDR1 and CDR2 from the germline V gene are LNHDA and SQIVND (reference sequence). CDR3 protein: CASSEDIAEAFF. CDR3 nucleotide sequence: TGTGCCAGTAGTGAAGACATAGCTGAAGCTTTCTTT.

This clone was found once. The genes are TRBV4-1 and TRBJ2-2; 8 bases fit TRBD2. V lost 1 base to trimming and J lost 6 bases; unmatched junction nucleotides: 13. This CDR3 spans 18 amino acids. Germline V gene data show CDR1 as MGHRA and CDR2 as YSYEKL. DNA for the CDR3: TGCGCCAGCAGCCAAGGCCCCCTCCAGCGGGAGCTCCCCGGGGAGCTGTTTTTT. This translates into CASSQGPLQRELPGELFF.

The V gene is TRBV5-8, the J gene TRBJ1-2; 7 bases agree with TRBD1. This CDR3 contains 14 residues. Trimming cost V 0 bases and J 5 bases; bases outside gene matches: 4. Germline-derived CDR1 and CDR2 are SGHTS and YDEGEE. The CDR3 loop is CASSLGTGPYGYTF. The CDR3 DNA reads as TGTGCCAGCAGCTTGGGGACAGGACCTTATGGCTACACCTTC.

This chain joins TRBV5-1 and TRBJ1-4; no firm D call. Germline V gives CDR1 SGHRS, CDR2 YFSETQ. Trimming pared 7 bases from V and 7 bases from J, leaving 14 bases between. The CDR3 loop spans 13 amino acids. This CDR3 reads CASSRNMGEKLFF. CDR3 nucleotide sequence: TGCGCCAGCTCAAGAAACATGGGTGAAAAACTGTTTTTT.

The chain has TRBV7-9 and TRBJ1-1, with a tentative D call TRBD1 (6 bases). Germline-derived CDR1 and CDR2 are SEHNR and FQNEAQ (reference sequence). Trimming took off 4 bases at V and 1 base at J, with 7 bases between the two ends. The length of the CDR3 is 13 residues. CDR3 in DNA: TGTGCCAGCAGCTGGACAGAGAACACTGAAGCTTTCTTT. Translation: CASSWTENTEAFF.

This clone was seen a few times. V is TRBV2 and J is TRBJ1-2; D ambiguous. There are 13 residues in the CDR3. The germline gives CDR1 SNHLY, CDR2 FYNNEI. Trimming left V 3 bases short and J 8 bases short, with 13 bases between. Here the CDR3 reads CASSEVIFDGYTF. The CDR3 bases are TGTGCCAGCAGTGAGGTCATATTTGACGGCTACACCTTC.

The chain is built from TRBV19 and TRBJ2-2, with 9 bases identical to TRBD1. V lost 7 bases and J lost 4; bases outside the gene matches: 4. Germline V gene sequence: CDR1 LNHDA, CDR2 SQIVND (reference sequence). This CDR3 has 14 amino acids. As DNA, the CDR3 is TGTGCCAGTATAAAGGACAGGGGCACCGGGGAGCTGTTTTTT. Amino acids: CASIKDRGTGELFF. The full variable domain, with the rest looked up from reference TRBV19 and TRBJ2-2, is DGGITQSPKYLFRKEGQNVTLSCEQNLNHDAMYWYRQDPGQGLRLIYYSQIVNDFQKGDIAEGYSVSREKKESFPLTVTSAQKNPTAFYLCASIKDRGTGELFFGEGSRLTVL.

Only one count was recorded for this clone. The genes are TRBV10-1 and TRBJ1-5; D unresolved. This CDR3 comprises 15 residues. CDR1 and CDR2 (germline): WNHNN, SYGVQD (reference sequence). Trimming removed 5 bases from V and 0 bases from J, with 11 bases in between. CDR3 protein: CASSHHGNSNQPQHF. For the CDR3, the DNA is TGCGCCAGCAGTCATCACGGCAATAGCAATCAGCCCCAGCATTTT.

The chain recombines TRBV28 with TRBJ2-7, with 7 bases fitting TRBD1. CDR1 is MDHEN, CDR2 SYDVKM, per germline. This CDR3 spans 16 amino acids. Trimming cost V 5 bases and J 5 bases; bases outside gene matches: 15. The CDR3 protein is CASSPTGPLYRHEQYF. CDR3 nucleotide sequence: TGTGCCAGCAGTCCGACAGGGCCCCTTTACCGCCACGAGCAGTACTTC.

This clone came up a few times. The CDR3 sequence is CASSPQSGVTYEQYF. For the CDR3, the DNA is TGTGCCAGCAGTCCCCAATCCGGGGTGACCTACGAGCAGTACTTC. V and J are TRBV27 and TRBJ2-7; perhaps TRBD2 as D (5 bases). Germline CDR1 reads MNHEY; CDR2 reads SMNVEV (reference sequence). V was shortened by 5 bases and J by 2 bases, with 16 bases between the two germline ends. The CDR3 is 15 residues long.

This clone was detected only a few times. CDR3 amino acids: CSARDLGYTF. DNA of the CDR3: TGCAGTGCTAGAGATCTTGGCTACACCTTC. The V and J genes are TRBV20-1 and TRBJ1-2; D call uncertain. The length of the CDR3 is 10 residues. Deletions cut 0 bases from V and 7 bases from J, with 3 bases between. Germline V gene lookup returns CDR1 DFQATT and CDR2 SNEGSKA (reference sequence).

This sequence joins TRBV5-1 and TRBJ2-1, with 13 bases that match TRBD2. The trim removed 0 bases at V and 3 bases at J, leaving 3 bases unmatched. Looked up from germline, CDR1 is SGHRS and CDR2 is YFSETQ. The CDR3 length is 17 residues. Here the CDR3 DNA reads TGCGCCAGCAGCTTGGGGACTAGCGGGGGTAACTACAATGAGCAGTTCTTC. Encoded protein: CASSLGTSGGNYNEQFF.

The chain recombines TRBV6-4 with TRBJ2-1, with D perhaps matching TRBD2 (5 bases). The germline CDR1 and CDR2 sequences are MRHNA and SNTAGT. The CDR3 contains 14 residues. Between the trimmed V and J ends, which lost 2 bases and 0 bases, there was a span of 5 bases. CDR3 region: CASSDGSSYNEQFF. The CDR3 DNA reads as TGTGCCAGCAGTGACGGGAGCTCCTACAATGAGCAGTTCTTC.

The CDR3 sequence is CASSRNRDTDTQYF. The CDR3 region has the DNA TGCGCCAGCAGCCGGAACAGGGACACAGATACGCAGTATTTT. The chain has TRBV5-1 and TRBJ2-3, with TRBD1 as a possible D gene (6 bases). The CDR3 has 14 amino acids. Deletions cut 4 bases from V and 2 bases from J, with 11 bases between. Germline V gives CDR1 SGHRS, CDR2 YFSETQ.

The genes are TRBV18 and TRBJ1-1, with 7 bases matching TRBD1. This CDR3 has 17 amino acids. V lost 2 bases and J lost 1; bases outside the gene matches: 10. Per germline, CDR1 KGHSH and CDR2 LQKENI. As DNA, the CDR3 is TGTGCCAGCTCACCAAATACAGGGGTCGGGGCGAACACTGAAGCTTTCTTT. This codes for CASSPNTGVGANTEAFF.